These 4 T cell receptor beta chains were all obtained from the same sample, sequenced in a study of identical twins. TCRdb used MiXCR to reprocess the 5' RACE reads, holding one entry per CDR3 protein. This table holds under 1 million distinct CDR3 sequences, 12% found once. These data were also filed under a second study, of yellow fever vaccine responses in identical twins.

Material: PBMCs. The receptors were gathered from a woman aged 18-29 years in good health.

This chain connects TRBV5-1 to TRBJ2-2, with a possible D match to TRBD1 (5 bases). Germline assignment: CDR1 SGHRS and CDR2 YFSETQ. This CDR3 is 16 amino acids long. Trimming pared 2 bases from V and 0 bases from J, leaving 11 bases between. The CDR3 nucleotides read TGCGCCAGCAGCTTAAAGACAGCCTCGAACACCGGGGAGCTGTTTTTT. Protein product: CASSLKTASNTGELFF.

This clonotype was recorded many times. V gene TRBV12-3 or TRBV12-4 combines with J gene TRBJ2-5, with a tentative D call TRBD1 (5 bases). This CDR3 region has 12 residues. Trimming took off 7 bases at V and 3 bases at J, with 9 bases between the two ends. DNA of the CDR3: TGTGCCAGCACGTGGACAAAAGAGACCCAGTACTTC. Amino acids: CASTWTKETQYF.

The chain uses TRBV6-5 and TRBJ2-3; D is unresolved. The length of the CDR3 is 14 residues. The V gene lost 0 bases and the J gene lost 5 bases, with 9 bases spanning the gap. CDR1 MNHEY and CDR2 SVGAGI come from the germline V gene. The DNA for the CDR3 is TGTGCCAGCAGTTACTCGAGGTCGGGAGATACGCAGTATTTT. It encodes CASSYSRSGDTQYF.

This clonotype was observed a handful of times. V and J are TRBV7-9 and TRBJ2-5; perhaps TRBD2 as D (5 bases). CDR3 length: 13 amino acids. Germline V gene data show CDR1 as SEHNR and CDR2 as FQNEAQ (reference sequence). Trimming took off 3 bases at V and 5 bases at J, with 10 bases between the two ends. The CDR3 DNA sequence: TGTGCCAGCAGCTTTTACGGCGGGGAGACCCAGTACTTC. Its translation is CASSFYGGETQYF.